The clone carrying this TCR beta chain was recorded at least ten times. Antigen specificity is unknown. The record originates from a study of CD8 T cells in ankylosing spondylitis. MiXCR, applied by TCRdb to the 5' RACE reads, yields one record per CDR3 protein. Of 450,000 or so distinct CDR3 sequences listed, 25% to 30% were seen once; the top ten hold 0.89%. Findings and limits, study-wide: Made up of fewer than ten highly homologous variants, a TCR beta motif appeared characteristic of ankylosing spondylitis blood.

The clonotype was recovered from a male donor with ankylosing spondylitis. Sequenced material: blood, either unsorted or a sorted T cell fraction (not recorded which).

The CDR3 coding sequence is TGTGCCAGCAGTTTAGAAGTACGCCAAGAGACCCAGTACTTC. Its protein product is CASSLEVRQETQYF. The chain carries TRBV12-3 or TRBV12-4 and TRBJ2-5, with D unresolved. V gave up 1 base and J gave up 1 base, with 7 bases separating them. The CDR3 is 14 residues long.